These 20 T cell receptor beta chains were sequenced from one sample in a study of beta chain features in type 1 diabetes. Expressed TCRB transcripts were sequenced because the isolated RNA had all been reverse transcribed beforehand. Libraries were prepared by immunoSEQ multiplex PCR; TCRdb keeps only in-frame clonotypes and omits some of them. The sample records 900,000 or so clones, 15% to 20% being singletons. The sample consisted of naive CD4+ T cells from blood. These receptors all stem from a woman under 30 in good health.

This clone was found a few times. The V and J genes are TRBV4-1 and TRBJ2-7, with 7 bases fitting TRBD2. Germline V gene lookup returns CDR1 MGHRA and CDR2 YSYEKL. CDR3 length: 17 amino acids. V gave up 0 bases and J gave up 0 bases; unmatched junction bases: 8. The CDR3 sequence: CASSQDLTSAISYEQYF. The CDR3 bases are TGCGCCAGCAGCCAAGATCTCACTAGCGCAATCTCCTACGAGCAGTACTTC.

The CDR3 loop reads CASSYWDTSYNEQFF. In nucleotides, the CDR3 is TGTGCCAGCAGTTATTGGGACACTAGCTACAATGAGCAGTTCTTC. J is TRBJ2-1 and V is TRBV6-6; D is perhaps TRBD1 (6 bases). Germline values: CDR1 MNHNY, CDR2 SVGAGI (reference sequence). V was cut by 3 bases and J by 3 bases, with 12 bases left in between. There are 15 residues in the CDR3.

The chain uses TRBV7-2 and TRBJ2-2; a weak D match, TRBD1 (6 bases). Deletions cut 4 bases from V and 2 bases from J, with 23 bases between. There are 19 residues in the CDR3. Germline values: CDR1 SGHTA, CDR2 FQGNSA. The CDR3 sequence is CASSSYRVLRRENTGELFF. The CDR3 coding sequence is TGTGCCAGCAGCTCCTACAGGGTTCTACGTCGGGAAAACACCGGGGAGCTGTTTTTT. The variable domain in full, with the rest retrieved from reference TRBV7-2 and TRBJ2-2, is GAGVSQSPSNKVTEKGKDVELRCDPISGHTALYWYRQSLGQGLEFLIYFQGNSAPDKSGLPSDRFSAERTGGSVSTLTIQRTQQEDSAVYLCASSSYRVLRRENTGELFFGEGSRLTVL.

A remark on this clone: Other nucleotide sequences from this sample produce the same CDR3. The chain has TRBV5-1 and TRBJ2-2; D unresolved. Trimming removed 0 bases from V and 3 bases from J, with 3 bases in between. This CDR3 has 13 amino acids. Germline V CDR1 and CDR2: SGHRS, YFSETQ. The CDR3, as DNA: TGCGCCAGCAGCTTGGGGCACACCGGGGAGCTGTTTTTT. This gives the protein CASSLGHTGELFF.

The rearrangement links TRBV5-1 to TRBJ1-3, with D unclear. Germline V gene lookup returns CDR1 SGHRS and CDR2 YFSETQ. Trimming took off 0 bases at V and 6 bases at J, with 7 bases between the two ends. The CDR3 runs 13 residues. CDR3 region: CASSLEGENTIYF. In nucleotides, the CDR3 is TGCGCCAGCAGCTTGGAAGGAGAAAACACCATATATTTT.

J is TRBJ2-5 and V is TRBV5-1; 10 bases are shared with TRBD2. The CDR3 is 16 residues long. Unmatched junction bases numbered 3, after V lost 0 bases and J lost 1 base. Germline V gene sequence: CDR1 SGHRS, CDR2 YFSETQ. Here the CDR3 DNA reads TGCGCCAGCAGCTTGGGGGGACTAGCGAGCCAAGAGACCCAGTACTTC. Its protein is CASSLGGLASQETQYF.

This clone was detected only a few times. V usage is TRBV6-5 and J usage is TRBJ2-3; tentative D call: TRBD2 (6 bases). The CDR3 is 14 amino acids. V gave up 5 bases and J gave up 0 bases, with 9 bases separating them. Germline V lookup: CDR1 MNHEY, CDR2 SVGAGI. In nucleotides, the CDR3 is TGTGCCAGCAGTCAAAGCGGGAGCACAGATACGCAGTATTTT. Its protein product is CASSQSGSTDTQYF.

The V and J genes are TRBV6-1 and TRBJ2-7; 8 bases agree with TRBD1. V dropped 6 bases and J dropped 5; count of bases not matched to a gene: 6. This CDR3 spans 13 amino acids. Per germline, CDR1 MNHNS and CDR2 SASEGT. Here the CDR3 reads CASSRTGTDEQYF. The CDR3 DNA is TGTGCCAGCAGCCGGACAGGGACCGACGAGCAGTACTTC.

This clone occurred a few times. The genes are TRBV6-7 and TRBJ2-1; D call uncertain. TRBV6-7 qualifies as an ORF whose function is uncertain. The V end was cut by 8 bases, the J end by 3 bases, with 26 bases between. The CDR3 is 18 residues long. For the CDR3, the DNA is TGTGCCAGCCGCTTAATGCAAACAACGACGACTTACTACAATGAGCAGTTCTTC. It is translated as CASRLMQTTTTYYNEQFF.

The chain is built from TRBV28 and TRBJ2-7; 8 bases are shared with TRBD2. The germline V gene has CDR1 MDHEN and CDR2 SYDVKM. The V and J ends lost 1 base and 2 bases, in that order; junction bases with no gene match: 4. The length of the CDR3 is 15 residues. CDR3: CASSLSGLVPYEQYF. CDR3 coding DNA: TGTGCCAGCAGTTTATCGGGACTAGTCCCCTACGAGCAGTACTTC. Full variable domain (remainder filled in from reference TRBV28 and TRBJ2-7): DVKVTQSSRYLVKRTGEKVFLECVQDMDHENMFWYRQDPGLGLRLIYFSYDVKMKEKGDIPEGYSVSREKKERFSLILESASTNQTSMYLCASSLSGLVPYEQYFGPGTRLTVT.

J is TRBJ2-5 and V is TRBV28; D is possibly TRBD1 (5 bases). Germline CDR1 MDHEN, CDR2 SYDVKM. V lost 10 bases and J 7 bases, leaving 22 bases between the germline ends. The CDR3 runs 14 residues. CDR3 in DNA: TGTGCCACCACCCGACGTCAGGGTTGGGGGACCCAGTACTTC. Its protein is CATTRRQGWGTQYF. The entire variable domain, with the rest obtained from reference TRBV28 and TRBJ2-5, is as follows: DVKVTQSSRYLVKRTGEKVFLECVQDMDHENMFWYRQDPGLGLRLIYFSYDVKMKEKGDIPEGYSVSREKKERFSLILESASTNQTSMYLCATTRRQGWGTQYFGPGTRLLVL.

This clone was seen a few times. In the same sample, other DNA sequences code for this CDR3. The gene calls are TRBV9 and TRBJ2-3; possibly TRBD1 or TRBD2 for D (5 bases each). The CDR3 length is 15 residues. The germline CDR1 and CDR2 sequences are SGDLS and YYNGEE. Trimming left V 0 bases short and J 5 bases short, with 13 bases between. The CDR3 DNA sequence: TGTGCCAGCAGCGTAGAGGGGACCCGAGGAGATACGCAGTATTTT. Protein sequence: CASSVEGTRGDTQYF.

This clone has a handful of counts. V and J are TRBV10-3 and TRBJ2-3; D is unresolved. Per the germline V gene, CDR1 is ENHRY and CDR2 is SYGVKD. V lost 2 bases and J 2 bases, leaving 8 bases between the germline ends. The CDR3 spans 14 residues. CDR3 amino acids: CAISERANTDTQYF. For the CDR3, the DNA is TGTGCCATCAGTGAGAGAGCGAACACAGATACGCAGTATTTT.

The chain recombines TRBV10-3 with TRBJ2-5, with no clear D. Germline V gene sequence: CDR1 ENHRY, CDR2 SYGVKD. V lost 4 bases, J lost 4 bases, and 7 bases lay in between. The CDR3 is 12 amino acids. The CDR3, as DNA: TGTGCCATCAGTGCGGACGGAGAGACCCAGTACTTC. It is translated as CAISADGETQYF.

The genes are TRBV6-1 and TRBJ2-2, with D uncertain. The germline V and J ends were trimmed by 6 bases and 0 bases, with 5 bases remaining between them. This CDR3 spans 13 amino acids. CDR1 and CDR2 (germline): MNHNS, SASEGT. The CDR3 is CASRQTNTGELFF. CDR3 DNA sequence: TGTGCCAGCAGACAGACGAACACCGGGGAGCTGTTTTTT.

J is TRBJ2-1 and V is TRBV4-3; possibly TRBD1 for D (5 bases). CDR3 length equals 13 residues. V lost 1 base and J lost 7, with 8 bases in between. Per the germline V gene, CDR1 is LGHNA and CDR2 is YSLEER. The CDR3 DNA reads as TGCGCCAGCAGCCAAGTCAGGGCGAATGAGCAGTTCTTC. Protein: CASSQVRANEQFF.

This clone turned up a few times. The chain combines TRBV2 with TRBJ2-7; the match to TRBD2 covers 7 bases. The CDR3 is made up of 17 amino acids. V dropped 2 bases and J dropped 6; count of bases not matched to a gene: 16. Germline V gene data show CDR1 as SNHLY and CDR2 as FYNNEI. The CDR3 DNA is TGTGCCAGCAGTGAATCGGTTCGAGGCGGGAGCTTTGTCGAGCAGTACTTC. This encodes CASSESVRGGSFVEQYF.

This clone appeared a single time. The chain combines TRBV9 with TRBJ2-3; the D gene is possibly TRBD1 (6 bases). The CDR3 loop spans 15 amino acids. V shed 1 base and J shed 4 bases, with 13 bases lying between them. Germline V gene sequence: CDR1 SGDLS, CDR2 YYNGEE. The CDR3 region has the DNA TGTGCCAGCAGCGTATTACTTGAGGGGGCAGATACGCAGTATTTT. Translated, it gives CASSVLLEGADTQYF. The full variable domain, completed using reference TRBV9 and TRBJ2-3, is DSGVTQTPKHLITATGQRVTLRCSPRSGDLSVYWYQQSLDQGLQFLIQYYNGEERAKGNILERFSAQQFPDLHSELNLSSLELGDSALYFCASSVLLEGADTQYFGPGTRLTVL.

This clone was detected only a few times. The chain is built from TRBV7-3 and TRBJ2-1; possibly TRBD1 for D (5 bases). V lost 5 bases and J 4 bases, leaving 15 bases between the germline ends. The CDR3 runs to 15 residues. CDR1 and CDR2 (germline): SGHTA, FQGTGA. The CDR3 reads CASSVQGTLYNEQFF. Written as DNA, the CDR3 is TGTGCCAGCAGCGTCCAGGGTACCCTTTACAATGAGCAGTTCTTC.

The chain is built from TRBV19 and TRBJ2-5; 11 bases are shared with TRBD2. The germline V gene encodes CDR1 LNHDA and CDR2 SQIVND (reference sequence). Trimming at V came to 7 bases and at J to 4 bases, leaving 8 bases not matched to a gene. The CDR3 contains 15 residues. This CDR3 is CASTPLAGVGETQYF. CDR3 nucleotide sequence: TGTGCCAGTACCCCACTAGCGGGAGTCGGAGAGACCCAGTACTTC.